This is a list of T cell receptor beta chains from one sample in a study of early T cells in non-severe SARS-CoV-2 infection. TCRdb reprocessed the 5' RACE reads with MiXCR, giving one entry per CDR3 protein. The sample records about 52,000 distinct CDR3 sequences, 8% to 10% being singletons. Sequencing was done on a sample of whole blood. These receptor sequences come from an adult who was a healthcare worker with PCR-confirmed SARS-CoV-2 infection or an uninfected control (not recorded which). Both conserved end residues are part of each CDR3. The D gene is left open where the match is weak. Clone size, where shown, is once, few, many, or a class for clones that have expanded.

j_gene: TRBJ2-1; d_gene: .; abundance: many; v_gene: TRBV7-2; CDR3aa: CASSLGNGPRVNEQFF; CDR3nt: TGTGCCAGCAGCTTAGGGAACGGCCCCCGGGTCAATGAGCAGTTCTTC
j_gene: TRBJ2-1; d_gene: TRBD2; abundance: .; v_gene: TRBV11-2; CDR3aa: CASSPRTSGNYNEQFF; CDR3nt: TGTGCCAGCAGCCCCAGGACTAGCGGGAACTACAATGAGCAGTTCTTC
j_gene: TRBJ2-7; d_gene: .; abundance: .; v_gene: TRBV12-3/TRBV12-4; CDR3aa: CASSSKRDYEQYF; CDR3nt: TGTGCCAGCAGTTCCAAGAGGGACTACGAGCAGTACTTC
j_gene: TRBJ2-7; d_gene: TRBD1; abundance: few; v_gene: TRBV13; CDR3aa: CASSLMGQSSSYEQYF; CDR3nt: TGTGCCAGCAGCTTAATGGGACAGAGTAGCTCCTACGAGCAGTACTTC
j_gene: TRBJ1-2; d_gene: .; abundance: .; v_gene: TRBV5-6; CDR3aa: CASSSTYYGYTF; CDR3nt: TGTGCCAGCAGCTCTACGTACTATGGCTACACCTTC
j_gene: TRBJ1-4; d_gene: TRBD1; abundance: many; v_gene: TRBV11-2; CDR3aa: CASSSRTGPGEKLFF; CDR3nt: TGTGCCAGCAGCTCCCGGACAGGGCCAGGGGAAAAACTGTTTTTT
j_gene: TRBJ1-4; d_gene: .; abundance: many; v_gene: TRBV7-8; CDR3aa: CASSLDGVVGKLFF; CDR3nt: TGTGCCAGCAGCTTAGATGGGGTCGTCGGAAAACTGTTTTTT
j_gene: TRBJ2-3; d_gene: .; abundance: .; v_gene: TRBV5-4; CDR3aa: CASSLRKRTVTDTQYF; CDR3nt: TGTGCCAGCAGCCTCAGGAAACGGACTGTCACAGATACGCAGTATTTT
j_gene: TRBJ2-1; d_gene: .; abundance: many; v_gene: TRBV7-2; CDR3aa: CASSSNWRINEQFF; CDR3nt: TGTGCCAGCAGCTCAAATTGGCGTATAAATGAGCAGTTCTTC
j_gene: TRBJ1-3; d_gene: .; abundance: .; v_gene: TRBV5-5; CDR3aa: CASSLADSSGNTIYF; CDR3nt: TGTGCCAGCAGCTTGGCCGACAGCTCTGGAAACACCATATATTTT
j_gene: TRBJ2-7; d_gene: .; abundance: many; v_gene: TRBV9; CDR3aa: CASSEGPSGYEQYF; CDR3nt: TGTGCCAGCAGCGAGGGACCCTCAGGCTACGAGCAGTACTTC
j_gene: TRBJ1-5; d_gene: .; abundance: many; v_gene: TRBV20-1; CDR3aa: CSARVAGGGQPQHF; CDR3nt: TGCAGTGCTAGGGTAGCGGGGGGAGGACAGCCCCAGCATTTT
j_gene: TRBJ1-5; d_gene: .; abundance: few; v_gene: TRBV7-9; CDR3aa: CASSLARDNQPQHF; CDR3nt: TGTGCCAGCAGCTTAGCAAGGGACAATCAGCCCCAGCATTTT
j_gene: TRBJ1-1; d_gene: .; abundance: .; v_gene: TRBV3-1; CDR3aa: CASSQTNTEAFF; CDR3nt: TGTGCCAGCAGCCAAACGAACACTGAAGCTTTCTTT
j_gene: TRBJ2-5; d_gene: .; abundance: few; v_gene: TRBV6-2/TRBV6-3; CDR3aa: CASNPPGKTQYF; CDR3nt: TGTGCCAGCAACCCACCAGGGAAGACCCAGTACTTC
j_gene: TRBJ2-7; d_gene: .; abundance: .; v_gene: TRBV7-9; CDR3aa: CASSLASARNEQYF; CDR3nt: TGTGCCAGCAGCTTAGCGAGTGCGAGGAACGAGCAGTACTTC
j_gene: TRBJ2-3; d_gene: TRBD1; abundance: few; v_gene: TRBV9; CDR3aa: CASSVGQGADTQYF; CDR3nt: TGTGCCAGCAGCGTGGGACAGGGAGCAGATACGCAGTATTTT
j_gene: TRBJ1-1; d_gene: .; abundance: many; v_gene: TRBV6-5; CDR3aa: CASSSRTVDRNTEAFF; CDR3nt: TGTGCCAGCAGTTCCCGGACAGTTGACCGAAACACTGAAGCTTTCTTT
j_gene: TRBJ2-1; d_gene: .; abundance: many; v_gene: TRBV27; CDR3aa: CASISREREQFF; CDR3nt: TGTGCCAGCATTAGCAGGGAAAGGGAGCAGTTCTTC
j_gene: TRBJ2-7; d_gene: .; abundance: .; v_gene: TRBV14; CDR3aa: CASSQEPGAGTYEQYF; CDR3nt: TGTGCCAGCAGCCAAGAACCTGGGGCAGGGACCTACGAGCAGTACTTC
j_gene: TRBJ1-6; d_gene: .; abundance: few; v_gene: TRBV6-5; CDR3aa: CASSYTTGWNSPLHF; CDR3nt: TGTGCCAGCAGTTACACGACAGGATGGAATTCACCCCTCCACTTT
j_gene: TRBJ2-1; d_gene: TRBD2; abundance: .; v_gene: TRBV5-4; CDR3aa: CASSQSSGGIYNEQFF; CDR3nt: TGTGCCAGCAGCCAGAGTAGCGGGGGGATATACAATGAGCAGTTCTTC
j_gene: TRBJ2-1; d_gene: .; abundance: many; v_gene: TRBV9; CDR3aa: CASSADSLYNEQFF; CDR3nt: TGTGCCAGCAGCGCGGACTCTCTCTACAATGAGCAGTTCTTC
j_gene: TRBJ2-3; d_gene: TRBD2; abundance: many; v_gene: TRBV29-1; CDR3aa: CSVAGTSGTDTQYF; CDR3nt: TGCAGCGTGGCCGGGACTAGCGGAACAGATACGCAGTATTTT
j_gene: TRBJ2-2; d_gene: .; abundance: many; v_gene: TRBV30; CDR3aa: CAWSGGRVTGELFF; CDR3nt: TGTGCCTGGAGTGGGGGCAGGGTGACCGGGGAGCTGTTTTTT
j_gene: TRBJ2-7; d_gene: TRBD1; abundance: .; v_gene: TRBV29-1; CDR3aa: CSVATGLPTEQYF; CDR3nt: TGCAGCGTTGCGACAGGGCTCCCCACCGAGCAGTACTTC
j_gene: TRBJ2-5; d_gene: TRBD2; abundance: many; v_gene: TRBV9; CDR3aa: CASSAGGFGETQYF; CDR3nt: TGTGCCAGCAGCGCGGGGGGGTTCGGAGAGACCCAGTACTTC
j_gene: TRBJ2-1; d_gene: TRBD2; abundance: .; v_gene: TRBV3-1; CDR3aa: CASSQAGGPENEQFF; CDR3nt: TGTGCCAGCAGCCAAGCGGGAGGGCCTGAGAATGAGCAGTTCTTC
j_gene: TRBJ1-5; d_gene: TRBD1; abundance: few; v_gene: TRBV6-2/TRBV6-3; CDR3aa: CASSRDRGSWQPQHF; CDR3nt: TGTGCCAGCAGCCGGGACAGGGGGTCGTGGCAGCCCCAGCATTTT
j_gene: TRBJ2-7; d_gene: .; abundance: few; v_gene: TRBV5-1; CDR3aa: CASSWDTTYEQYF; CDR3nt: TGCGCCAGCAGCTGGGACACCACCTACGAGCAGTACTTC
j_gene: TRBJ2-5; d_gene: .; abundance: .; v_gene: TRBV28; CDR3aa: CASSSPGGADQETQYF; CDR3nt: TGTGCCAGCAGCTCCCCAGGCGGGGCAGACCAAGAGACCCAGTACTTC
j_gene: TRBJ2-7; d_gene: TRBD1; abundance: many; v_gene: TRBV12-5; CDR3aa: CASGLVSGTGDSYEQYF; CDR3nt: TGTGCTAGTGGTTTAGTTTCCGGGACAGGGGATTCCTACGAGCAGTACTTC
j_gene: TRBJ1-2; d_gene: .; abundance: many; v_gene: TRBV3-1; CDR3aa: CASSQGQAGYTF; CDR3nt: TGTGCCAGCAGCCAAGGTCAGGCCGGCTACACCTTC
j_gene: TRBJ1-4; d_gene: .; abundance: many; v_gene: TRBV6-6; CDR3aa: CASSSTRVLDEKLFF; CDR3nt: TGTGCCAGCAGCTCTACAAGGGTCTTGGATGAAAAACTGTTTTTT
j_gene: TRBJ1-2; d_gene: .; abundance: many; v_gene: TRBV6-5; CDR3aa: CASSYSPDSLKGYTF; CDR3nt: TGTGCCAGCAGTTACTCTCCGGACTCATTAAAAGGCTACACCTTC
j_gene: TRBJ2-3; d_gene: .; abundance: many; v_gene: TRBV12-3/TRBV12-4; CDR3aa: CAQGGRGHTDTQYF; CDR3nt: TGTGCCCAGGGGGGCCGAGGTCACACAGATACGCAGTATTTT
j_gene: TRBJ1-5; d_gene: .; abundance: many; v_gene: TRBV7-2; CDR3aa: CASSWDPNQPQHF; CDR3nt: TGTGCCAGCAGCTGGGACCCTAATCAGCCCCAGCATTTT
j_gene: TRBJ2-2; d_gene: TRBD1; abundance: many; v_gene: TRBV2; CDR3aa: CASSEVPSGTEDTGELFF; CDR3nt: TGTGCCAGCAGTGAGGTGCCTTCCGGGACAGAGGACACCGGGGAGCTGTTTTTT
j_gene: TRBJ1-1; d_gene: .; abundance: .; v_gene: TRBV5-6; CDR3aa: CASSLFRVWDTEAFF; CDR3nt: TGTGCCAGCAGCTTGTTCCGGGTGTGGGACACTGAAGCTTTCTTT
j_gene: TRBJ2-4; d_gene: TRBD1; abundance: .; v_gene: TRBV3-1; CDR3aa: CASSPGQAGAKNIQYF; CDR3nt: TGTGCCAGCAGCCCCGGACAGGCCGGAGCCAAAAACATTCAGTACTTC
j_gene: TRBJ2-7; d_gene: TRBD1; abundance: .; v_gene: TRBV5-1; CDR3aa: CASSLDQGAYEQYF; CDR3nt: TGCGCCAGCAGCTTGGACCAGGGGGCCTACGAGCAGTACTTC
j_gene: TRBJ2-7; d_gene: .; abundance: .; v_gene: TRBV7-2; CDR3aa: CASSLGSVGAYEQYF; CDR3nt: TGTGCCAGCAGCTTAGGGTCGGTGGGGGCCTACGAGCAGTACTTC
j_gene: TRBJ2-3; d_gene: .; abundance: many; v_gene: TRBV24-1; CDR3aa: CATSEIAAGTDTQYF; CDR3nt: TGTGCCACCAGTGAGATAGCGGCGGGCACAGATACGCAGTATTTT
j_gene: TRBJ1-1; d_gene: .; abundance: .; v_gene: TRBV7-2; CDR3aa: CASSPSGGEGTEAFF; CDR3nt: TGTGCCAGCAGCCCCAGCGGGGGGGAGGGCACTGAAGCTTTCTTT
j_gene: TRBJ2-7; d_gene: .; abundance: many; v_gene: TRBV20-1; CDR3aa: CSAAGPREAYEQYF; CDR3nt: TGCAGTGCCGCCGGGCCAAGGGAGGCCTACGAGCAGTACTTC
j_gene: TRBJ2-7; d_gene: .; abundance: many; v_gene: TRBV14; CDR3aa: CASSRGGLAYEQYF; CDR3nt: TGTGCCAGCAGCCGGGGGGGCTTGGCCTACGAGCAGTACTTC
j_gene: TRBJ2-3; d_gene: .; abundance: .; v_gene: TRBV5-5; CDR3aa: CASSLGQLNTDTQYF; CDR3nt: TGTGCCAGCAGCTTGGGTCAATTAAACACAGATACGCAGTATTTT
j_gene: TRBJ1-5; d_gene: .; abundance: .; v_gene: TRBV11-2; CDR3aa: CASSLVQGEMVNQPQHF; CDR3nt: TGTGCCAGCAGCTTAGTACAGGGCGAGATGGTCAATCAGCCCCAGCATTTT
j_gene: TRBJ2-1; d_gene: .; abundance: .; v_gene: TRBV5-1; CDR3aa: CASSFSATPPYNEQFF; CDR3nt: TGCGCCAGCAGCTTTAGTGCGACTCCCCCCTACAATGAGCAGTTCTTC
j_gene: TRBJ2-7; d_gene: TRBD1; abundance: .; v_gene: TRBV20-1; CDR3aa: CSAPRDSEQYF; CDR3nt: TGCAGTGCTCCCCGGGACAGCGAGCAGTACTTC
j_gene: TRBJ2-1; d_gene: TRBD2; abundance: .; v_gene: TRBV6-2/TRBV6-3; CDR3aa: CASTLGLADGNEQFF; CDR3nt: TGTGCCAGCACCCTAGGACTAGCGGATGGGAATGAGCAGTTCTTC
j_gene: TRBJ2-5; d_gene: TRBD2; abundance: .; v_gene: TRBV6-2/TRBV6-3; CDR3aa: CASSPGLDVGTQYF; CDR3nt: TGTGCCAGCAGTCCGGGACTAGACGTTGGGACCCAGTACTTC
j_gene: TRBJ2-3; d_gene: .; abundance: few; v_gene: TRBV4-1; CDR3aa: CASSQAPGGTDTQYF; CDR3nt: TGCGCCAGCAGCCAAGCGCCGGGAGGCACAGATACGCAGTATTTT
j_gene: TRBJ2-2; d_gene: TRBD2; abundance: few; v_gene: TRBV15; CDR3aa: CATSREGLAATTNTGELFF; CDR3nt: TGTGCCACCAGCAGAGAAGGACTAGCGGCGACTACGAACACCGGGGAGCTGTTTTTT
j_gene: TRBJ2-5; d_gene: .; abundance: few; v_gene: TRBV5-1; CDR3aa: CASSYEGPAVETQYF; CDR3nt: TGCGCCAGCAGCTATGAGGGGCCGGCGGTGGAGACCCAGTACTTC